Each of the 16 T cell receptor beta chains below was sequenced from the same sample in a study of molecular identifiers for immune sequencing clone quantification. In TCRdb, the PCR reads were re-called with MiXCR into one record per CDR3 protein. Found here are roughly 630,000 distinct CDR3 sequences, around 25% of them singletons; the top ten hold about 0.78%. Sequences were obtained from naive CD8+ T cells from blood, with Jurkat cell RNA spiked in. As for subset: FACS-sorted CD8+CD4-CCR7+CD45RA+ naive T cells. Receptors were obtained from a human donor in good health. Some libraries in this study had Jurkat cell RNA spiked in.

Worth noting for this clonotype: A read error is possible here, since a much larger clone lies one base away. Here the CDR3 DNA reads TGTGCCAGCAGTTTTGGGCCAGGCACTCAGACGCCCCAGCATTTT. Its protein product is CASSFGPGTQTPQHF. This chain uses TRBV28 with TRBJ1-5, with no clear D. V was trimmed by 3 bases and J by 9 bases, leaving 18 bases between them. This CDR3 comprises 15 residues. CDR1 is MDHEN and CDR2 is SYDVKM in the germline V gene.

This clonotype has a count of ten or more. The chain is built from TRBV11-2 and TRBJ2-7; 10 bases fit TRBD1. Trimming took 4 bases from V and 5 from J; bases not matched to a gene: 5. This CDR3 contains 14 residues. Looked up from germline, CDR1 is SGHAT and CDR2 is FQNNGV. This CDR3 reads CASSSRDRGNEQYF. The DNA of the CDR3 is TGTGCCAGCAGCTCGCGGGACAGGGGTAACGAGCAGTACTTC.

This CDR3 reads CASSFIRQDRSGANVLTF. CDR3 nucleotides: TGTGCCAGCAGTTTTATTCGACAGGACCGCTCTGGGGCCAACGTCCTGACTTTC. The chain uses TRBV6-2 or TRBV6-3 and TRBJ2-6; D is possibly TRBD1 (6 bases). The CDR3 length is 18 residues. Germline CDR1 is MNHEY and CDR2 is SVGEGT. The V and J ends lost 4 bases and 0 bases respectively, with 16 bases between them.

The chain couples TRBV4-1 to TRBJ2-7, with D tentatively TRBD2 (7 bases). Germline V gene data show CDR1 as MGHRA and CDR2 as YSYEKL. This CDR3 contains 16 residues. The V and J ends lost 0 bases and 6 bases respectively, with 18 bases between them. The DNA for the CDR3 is TGCGCCAGCAGCCAAGAATCCTCACAGGGAGGGGCCGAGCAGTACTTC. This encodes CASSQESSQGGAEQYF.

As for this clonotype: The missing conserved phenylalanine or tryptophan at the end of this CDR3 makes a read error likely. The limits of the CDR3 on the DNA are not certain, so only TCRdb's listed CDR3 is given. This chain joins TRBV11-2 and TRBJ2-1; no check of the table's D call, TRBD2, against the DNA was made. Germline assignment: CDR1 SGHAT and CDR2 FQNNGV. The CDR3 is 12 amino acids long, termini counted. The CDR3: CASSLGSGTLER.

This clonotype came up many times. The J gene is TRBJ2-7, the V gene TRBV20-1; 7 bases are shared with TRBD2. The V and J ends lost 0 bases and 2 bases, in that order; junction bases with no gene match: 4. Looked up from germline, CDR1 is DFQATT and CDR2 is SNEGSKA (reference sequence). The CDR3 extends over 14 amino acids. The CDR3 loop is CSARDLAGAYEQYF. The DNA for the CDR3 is TGCAGTGCTAGAGATTTGGCGGGAGCCTACGAGCAGTACTTC.

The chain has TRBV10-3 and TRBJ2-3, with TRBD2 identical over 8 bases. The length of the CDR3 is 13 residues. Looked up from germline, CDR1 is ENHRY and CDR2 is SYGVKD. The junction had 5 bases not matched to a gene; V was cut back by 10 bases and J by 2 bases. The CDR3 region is CATLAENTDTQYF. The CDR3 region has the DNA TGTGCCACACTAGCGGAGAACACAGATACGCAGTATTTT.

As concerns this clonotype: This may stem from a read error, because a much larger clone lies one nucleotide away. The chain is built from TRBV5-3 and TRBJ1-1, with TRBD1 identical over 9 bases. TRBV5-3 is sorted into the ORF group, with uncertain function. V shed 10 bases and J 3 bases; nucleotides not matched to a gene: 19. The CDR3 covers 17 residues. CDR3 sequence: CAGSLLQGAGLDTEAFF. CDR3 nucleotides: TGTGCCGGCAGCCTATTACAGGGGGCTGGGTTGGACACTGAAGCTTTCTTT.

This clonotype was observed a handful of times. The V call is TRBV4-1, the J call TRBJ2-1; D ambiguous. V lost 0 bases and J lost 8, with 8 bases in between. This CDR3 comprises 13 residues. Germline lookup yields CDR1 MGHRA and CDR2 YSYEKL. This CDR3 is CASSQEPFDEQFF. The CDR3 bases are TGCGCCAGCAGCCAAGAGCCTTTCGATGAGCAGTTCTTC.

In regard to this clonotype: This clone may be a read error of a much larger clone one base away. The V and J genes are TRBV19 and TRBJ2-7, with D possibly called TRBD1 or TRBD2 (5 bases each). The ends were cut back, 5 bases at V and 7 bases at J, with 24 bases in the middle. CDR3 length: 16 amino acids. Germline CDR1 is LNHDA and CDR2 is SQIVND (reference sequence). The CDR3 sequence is CASSPWTDGAREEQYF. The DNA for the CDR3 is TGTGCCAGTAGTCCCTGGACCGACGGGGCGAGAGAGGAGCAGTACTTC.

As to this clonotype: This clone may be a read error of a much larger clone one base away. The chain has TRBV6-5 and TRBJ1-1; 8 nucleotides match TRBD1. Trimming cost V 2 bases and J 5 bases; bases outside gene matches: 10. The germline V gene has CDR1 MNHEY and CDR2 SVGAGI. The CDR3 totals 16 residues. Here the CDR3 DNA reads TGTGCCAGCAGTTACCACGGCAGGGGGCTTCGGACTGAAGCTTTCTTT. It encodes CASSYHGRGLRTEAFF.

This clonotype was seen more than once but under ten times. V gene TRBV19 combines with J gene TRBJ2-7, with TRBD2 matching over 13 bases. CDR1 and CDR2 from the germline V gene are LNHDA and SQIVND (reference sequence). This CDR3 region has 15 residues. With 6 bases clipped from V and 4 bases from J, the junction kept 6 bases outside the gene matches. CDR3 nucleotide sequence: TGTGCCAGTAGATTTACTAGCGGGGGGGCTTACGAGCAGTACTTC. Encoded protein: CASRFTSGGAYEQYF. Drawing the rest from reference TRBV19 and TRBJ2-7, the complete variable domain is DGGITQSPKYLFRKEGQNVTLSCEQNLNHDAMYWYRQDPGQGLRLIYYSQIVNDFQKGDIAEGYSVSREKKESFPLTVTSAQKNPTAFYLCASRFTSGGAYEQYFGPGTRLTVT.

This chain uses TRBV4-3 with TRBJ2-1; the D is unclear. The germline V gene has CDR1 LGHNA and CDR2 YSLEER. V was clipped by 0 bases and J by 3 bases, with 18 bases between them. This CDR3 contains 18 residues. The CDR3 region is CASSQEAPSFWGYNEQFF. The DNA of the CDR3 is TGCGCCAGCAGCCAAGAAGCCCCGTCCTTCTGGGGCTACAATGAGCAGTTCTTC.

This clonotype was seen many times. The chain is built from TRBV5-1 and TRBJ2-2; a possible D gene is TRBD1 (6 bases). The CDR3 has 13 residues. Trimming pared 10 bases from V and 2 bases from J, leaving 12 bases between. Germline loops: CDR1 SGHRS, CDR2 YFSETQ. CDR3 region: CAGGDHNTGELFF. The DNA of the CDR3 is TGCGCCGGGGGCGACCATAACACCGGGGAGCTGTTTTTT.

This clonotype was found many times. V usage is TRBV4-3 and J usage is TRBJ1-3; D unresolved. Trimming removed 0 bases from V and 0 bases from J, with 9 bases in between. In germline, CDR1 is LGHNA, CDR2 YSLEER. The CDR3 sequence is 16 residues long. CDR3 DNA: TGCGCCAGCAGCCAAGATTGGAGGAACTCTGGAAACACCATATATTTT. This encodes CASSQDWRNSGNTIYF.

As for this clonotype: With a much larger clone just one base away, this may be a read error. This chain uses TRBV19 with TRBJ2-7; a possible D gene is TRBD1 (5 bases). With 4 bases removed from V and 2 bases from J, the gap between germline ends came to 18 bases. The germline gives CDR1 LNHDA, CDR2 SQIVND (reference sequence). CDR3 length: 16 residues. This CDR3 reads CASSTSDSVDTYEQYF. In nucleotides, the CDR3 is TGTGCCAGTAGTACATCTGACAGCGTAGACACCTACGAGCAGTACTTC.